A selection of T cell receptor beta chains follows, all from one sample in a study of identical twins. TCRdb ran MiXCR on the 5' RACE reads and lists one entry per CDR3 protein. The data show about 530,000 distinct CDR3 sequences, 20% to 25% seen once. This same sample was also part of a study on yellow fever vaccine responses in identical twins.

The sequenced sample was CD4+ T cells sorted from blood. These receptors all stem from a woman younger than 30 in good health. CDR3s leave out the opening cysteine and the closing phenylalanine or tryptophan.

J gene: TRBJ2-1; V gene: TRBV3-1; CDR3 protein: ASSQGRGSGGDEQF
J gene: TRBJ2-5; V gene: TRBV6-1; CDR3 protein: ASSEVGVTQY
J gene: TRBJ1-2; V gene: TRBV12-3/TRBV12-4; CDR3 protein: ASSFKRGDYGYT
J gene: TRBJ2-3; V gene: TRBV2; CDR3 protein: ASSPAGANTDTQY
J gene: TRBJ2-1; V gene: TRBV9; CDR3 protein: ASSVGGSPVPYNEQF
J gene: TRBJ2-7; V gene: TRBV28; CDR3 protein: ASSSHSGRVGQY
J gene: TRBJ2-1; V gene: TRBV20-1; CDR3 protein: CARDSKAPGVLNEQF
J gene: TRBJ2-5; V gene: TRBV4-2; CDR3 protein: ASSQNLGTGQQETQY
J gene: TRBJ2-1; V gene: TRBV2; CDR3 protein: ASSQIIQGGEQF
J gene: TRBJ2-7; V gene: TRBV5-1; CDR3 protein: ASSLGAGPPSYEQY
J gene: TRBJ2-6; V gene: TRBV20-1; CDR3 protein: SARVWDRGLGANVLT
J gene: TRBJ1-4; V gene: TRBV20-1; CDR3 protein: SARRTGTAATNEKLF
J gene: TRBJ2-3; V gene: TRBV2; CDR3 protein: ASNPMTRDRSTDTQY
J gene: TRBJ2-5; V gene: TRBV21-1; CDR3 protein: ASSFRPLHTGIQETQY
J gene: TRBJ2-7; V gene: TRBV5-1; CDR3 protein: ASSLAGGEQY
J gene: TRBJ2-7; V gene: TRBV12-3/TRBV12-4; CDR3 protein: ASTTSRGRGEQY
J gene: TRBJ2-1; V gene: TRBV7-9; CDR3 protein: ASIEGGRGSYNEQF
J gene: TRBJ2-4; V gene: TRBV6-2/TRBV6-3; CDR3 protein: ASSPTGTKNIQY
J gene: TRBJ2-2; V gene: TRBV6-2/TRBV6-3; CDR3 protein: ASLNGAVYGGELF
J gene: TRBJ2-5; V gene: TRBV6-2/TRBV6-3; CDR3 protein: ASRRQSPETQY
J gene: TRBJ2-1; V gene: TRBV9; CDR3 protein: ASSVDPRNEQF
J gene: TRBJ2-2; V gene: TRBV10-1; CDR3 protein: ASRLALNTGELF
J gene: TRBJ2-1; V gene: TRBV20-1; CDR3 protein: SARVHNEQF
J gene: TRBJ2-1; V gene: TRBV12-3/TRBV12-4; CDR3 protein: ASIGFRSSYNEQF
J gene: TRBJ2-2; V gene: TRBV20-1; CDR3 protein: SARNLAGGWTGELF
J gene: TRBJ2-1; V gene: TRBV7-9; CDR3 protein: ASSLAGQGAHEQF
J gene: TRBJ2-3; V gene: TRBV12-3/TRBV12-4; CDR3 protein: ASRLVADTQY
J gene: TRBJ1-1; V gene: TRBV3-1; CDR3 protein: ASRYTGGAGTEAF
J gene: TRBJ2-7; V gene: TRBV5-8; CDR3 protein: ASSLGLAGGLSYEQY
J gene: TRBJ2-3; V gene: TRBV19; CDR3 protein: ASSIDTGTTSPQY
J gene: TRBJ2-1; V gene: TRBV6-5; CDR3 protein: ASSPPGYEQF
J gene: TRBJ2-4; V gene: TRBV18; CDR3 protein: ASSPPGKNIQY
J gene: TRBJ2-3; V gene: TRBV5-1; CDR3 protein: ASSPSGARTDTQY
J gene: TRBJ2-3; V gene: TRBV12-3/TRBV12-4; CDR3 protein: ASTLSRTNTDTQY
J gene: TRBJ1-5; V gene: TRBV20-1; CDR3 protein: SARGQAYGQPQH
J gene: TRBJ2-5; V gene: TRBV6-2/TRBV6-3; CDR3 protein: ASSKAGETQY
J gene: TRBJ2-5; V gene: TRBV14; CDR3 protein: ASSHLNLGLAGETQY
J gene: TRBJ1-3; V gene: TRBV7-9; CDR3 protein: ASSSFGTGRGNTIY
J gene: TRBJ1-1; V gene: TRBV10-3; CDR3 protein: AISESRAEEAF
J gene: TRBJ1-3; V gene: TRBV15; CDR3 protein: ATSRALTGAISGNTIY
J gene: TRBJ2-5; V gene: TRBV28; CDR3 protein: ASSPSLPYQETQY
J gene: TRBJ2-1; V gene: TRBV12-3/TRBV12-4; CDR3 protein: ASSSSGRALYNEQF
J gene: TRBJ2-1; V gene: TRBV4-1; CDR3 protein: ATSQDWGLGNEQF
J gene: TRBJ2-5; V gene: TRBV5-5; CDR3 protein: ASSPSGPLQETQY
J gene: TRBJ2-7; V gene: TRBV20-1; CDR3 protein: SARVPVVGEQY
J gene: TRBJ1-4; V gene: TRBV28; CDR3 protein: ASSFFEKLF
J gene: TRBJ2-5; V gene: TRBV12-3/TRBV12-4; CDR3 protein: ATATAQETQY
J gene: TRBJ2-5; V gene: TRBV5-5; CDR3 protein: ASANDRGQETQY
J gene: TRBJ2-3; V gene: TRBV5-1; CDR3 protein: ASRHADTQY
J gene: TRBJ2-5; V gene: TRBV5-1; CDR3 protein: ASSTQQETQY
J gene: TRBJ2-1; V gene: TRBV7-2; CDR3 protein: ASSASGQDYNEQF
J gene: TRBJ1-2; V gene: TRBV6-5; CDR3 protein: ASSYSTGDGYT
J gene: TRBJ2-1; V gene: TRBV12-3/TRBV12-4; CDR3 protein: ASSLDWGRGRTDEQF
J gene: TRBJ2-5; V gene: TRBV6-2/TRBV6-3; CDR3 protein: ASSPGTSGGQRRETQY
J gene: TRBJ2-2; V gene: TRBV19; CDR3 protein: ASQNYLNTGELF